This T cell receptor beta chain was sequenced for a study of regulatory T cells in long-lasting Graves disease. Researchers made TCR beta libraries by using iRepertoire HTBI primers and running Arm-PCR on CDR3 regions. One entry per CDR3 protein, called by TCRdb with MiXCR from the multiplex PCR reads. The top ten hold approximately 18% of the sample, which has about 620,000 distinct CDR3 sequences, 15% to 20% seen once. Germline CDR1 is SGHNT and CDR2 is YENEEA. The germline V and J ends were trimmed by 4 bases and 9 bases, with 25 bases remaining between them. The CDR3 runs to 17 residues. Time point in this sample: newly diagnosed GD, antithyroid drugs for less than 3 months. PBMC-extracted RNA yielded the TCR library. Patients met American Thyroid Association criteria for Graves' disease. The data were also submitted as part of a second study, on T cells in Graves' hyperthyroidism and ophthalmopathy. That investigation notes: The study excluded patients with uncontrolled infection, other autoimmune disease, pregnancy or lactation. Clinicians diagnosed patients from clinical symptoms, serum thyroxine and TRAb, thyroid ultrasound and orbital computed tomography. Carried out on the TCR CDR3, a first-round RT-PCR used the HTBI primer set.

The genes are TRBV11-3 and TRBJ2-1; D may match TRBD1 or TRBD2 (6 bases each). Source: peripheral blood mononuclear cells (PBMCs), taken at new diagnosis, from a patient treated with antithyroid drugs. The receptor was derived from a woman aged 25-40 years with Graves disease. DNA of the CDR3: TGTGCCAGCAGCTCCGGGTGGAGGGACACCAGAACGGGTGAGCAGTTCTTC. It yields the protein CASSSGWRDTRTGEQFF.